Listed below are T cell receptor beta chains from one sample, sequenced in a study of shared clonotypes between healthy human individuals. Here immunoSEQ multiplex PCR was the method, and the copy in TCRdb shows in-frame clones only, minus some. This sample carries around 1.9 million clones, approximately 94% of them seen once, and the ten largest clones take around 1.7%. Material for sequencing was naive CD8+ T cells from PBMCs. These receptors came from a man between 18 and 29 years old in good health. Some clones in this sample may be carry-over from other donors' samples. CDR3s include the opening cysteine and the closing phenylalanine or tryptophan. A D gene is named only where the DNA matches it firmly. Clone size, where shown, is once, few, many, or a class for clones that have expanded.

-	-	TRBV4-3	TRBJ1-5	TGCGCCAGCAGCCAAGAGGTAGCAGAGCCTAATCAGCCCCAGCATTTT	CASSQEVAEPNQPQHF
TRBD1	-	TRBV7-9	TRBJ1-2	TGTGCCAGCAGCATTCCCCCGGGACAGGGGGCGGACTATGGCTACACCTTC	CASSIPPGQGADYGYTF
-	once	TRBV23-1	TRBJ2-1	TGCGCCAGCAGTCAACGGGCAGGCCCTACATTTTACAATGAGCAGTTCTTC	CASSQRAGPTFYNEQFF
TRBD2	-	TRBV4-2	TRBJ2-3	TGTGCCAGCAGCCAAGATCTAACTAGCGGGAAACGCACAGATACGCAGTATTTT	CASSQDLTSGKRTDTQYF
-	-	TRBV7-9	TRBJ1-1	TGTGCCAGCAGCTTAGCGCAGGGTTGGACTGAAGCTTTCTTT	CASSLAQGWTEAFF
-	-	TRBV5-5	TRBJ1-2	TGTGCCAGCAGCTTTTATCTTGGGCGGACGGAGGCCTATGGCTACACCTTC	CASSFYLGRTEAYGYTF
-	-	TRBV5-4	TRBJ1-3	TGTGCCAGCAGCTCTTCTGTAGGAGGGACCAGCTCTGGAAACACCATATATTTT	CASSSSVGGTSSGNTIYF
-	once	TRBV6-5	TRBJ2-7	TGTGCCAGCAGTTACTCGAGGGGAGTGAAGACCTACGAGCAGTACTTC	CASSYSRGVKTYEQYF
-	-	TRBV7-2	TRBJ1-1	TGTGCCAGCAGCTTAAGTTGGAACACTGAAGCTTTCTTT	CASSLSWNTEAFF
TRBD1	-	TRBV28	TRBJ2-1	TGTGCCAGCAGTCCGCACAGGGGGTGGTCCTACAATGAGCAGTTCTTC	CASSPHRGWSYNEQFF
-	-	TRBV7-2	TRBJ1-1	TGTGCCAGCAGCTCGGGACTGAACACTGAAGCTTTCTTT	CASSSGLNTEAFF
TRBD2	-	TRBV19	TRBJ2-2	TGTGCCAGTATCCCTCCGTCGGCGGGAGCCGGGGAGCTGTTTTTT	CASIPPSAGAGELFF
-	-	TRBV5-4	TRBJ2-7	TGTGCCAGCAGCTTGGGAACGTTTGCGGGGTACGAGCAGTACTTC	CASSLGTFAGYEQYF
-	-	TRBV28	TRBJ2-3	TGTGCCAGCACTTATTCCCAGGGGGGGTCCGATACGCAGTATTTT	CASTYSQGGSDTQYF
TRBD2	-	TRBV11-2	TRBJ2-7	TGTGCCAGCAGGATGGGACTAGCGCCTTACGAGCAGTACTTC	CASRMGLAPYEQYF
-	once	TRBV27	TRBJ1-1	TGTGCCAGCAGTCCTTTACGGGACGGAGGTGAAGCTTTCTTT	CASSPLRDGGEAFF
TRBD2	few	TRBV4-1	TRBJ2-3	TGCGCCAGCAGCCAAGAACCCGGCGGGAGAGCCACAGATACGCAGTATTTT	CASSQEPGGRATDTQYF
TRBD1	-	TRBV5-1	TRBJ1-4	TGCGCCAGCAGCCCAGGGGGGGACGCAACTAATGAAAAACTGTTTTTT	CASSPGGDATNEKLFF
-	-	TRBV7-9	TRBJ1-1	TGTGCCAGCGTCGGGAATCTTATCGGTACTGAAGCTTTCTTT	CASVGNLIGTEAFF
-	-	TRBV27	TRBJ2-7	TGTGCCAGCACCGGTACAGGGAAGAGGCTCTACGAGCAGTACTTC	CASTGTGKRLYEQYF
TRBD2	-	TRBV7-2	TRBJ2-1	TGTGCCAGCAGCTTAAGGGGCAGGGGACTAGCGGGAGACAATGAGCAGTTCTTC	CASSLRGRGLAGDNEQFF
TRBD1	-	TRBV5-4	TRBJ1-2	TGTGCCAGCAGCTTGTCAGGGGGTCCTTACTATGGCTACACCTTC	CASSLSGGPYYGYTF
TRBD2	-	TRBV6-5	TRBJ2-7	TGTGCCAGCAGTAGCGGGAGTATCTACTTC	CASSSGSIYF
-	-	TRBV4-1	TRBJ2-7	TGCGCCAGCAGCCAGGGGACTGTGAGCTCCTACGAGCAGTACTTC	CASSQGTVSSYEQYF
TRBD1	-	TRBV18	TRBJ2-3	TGTGCCAGCTCACCACGCAGGACAGGGGTTCCAGATACGCAGTATTTT	CASSPRRTGVPDTQYF
-	once	TRBV5-1	TRBJ1-1	TGCGCCAGCAGCATAACGGGGAACACTGAAGCTTTCTTT	CASSITGNTEAFF
TRBD2	-	TRBV27	TRBJ2-1	TGTGCCAGCAGTTTATGGTTAGCGGGAGACAATGAGCAGTTCTTC	CASSLWLAGDNEQFF
-	-	TRBV5-6	TRBJ1-1	TGTGCCAGCAGCTTGCGTTCGCAGGGGCCACCGCGGGACACTGAAGCTTTCTTT	CASSLRSQGPPRDTEAFF
-	-	TRBV28	TRBJ2-7	TGTGCCAGCAGTTTAGCAGGGAGCTCCTACGAGCAGTACTTC	CASSLAGSSYEQYF
-	-	TRBV27	TRBJ2-7	TGTGCCAGCAGTTCGTCCCGGGACGGCGAGCCCTACGAGCAGTACTTC	CASSSSRDGEPYEQYF
-	few	TRBV11-2	TRBJ1-1	TGTGCCAGCAGCCACGGGGGGGGCACTGAAGCTTTCTTT	CASSHGGGTEAFF
-	-	TRBV18	TRBJ2-3	TGTGCCAGCTCACCACCGGATAACCCTTACTTAGGAGATACGCAGTATTTT	CASSPPDNPYLGDTQYF
-	-	TRBV5-1	TRBJ2-3	TGCGCCAGCAGCCCCTCGGGCACAGATACGCAGTATTTT	CASSPSGTDTQYF
-	-	TRBV11-3	TRBJ2-4	TGTGCCAGCAGCCATGTGGCCGAGGGGCCGGGAAACATTCAGTACTTC	CASSHVAEGPGNIQYF
-	-	TRBV7-6	TRBJ2-6	TGTGCCAGCAGCTCCGACTCTGGGGCCAACGTCCTGACTTTC	CASSSDSGANVLTF
-	once	TRBV12-5	TRBJ2-7	TGTGCTAGTGGTTTGATTCCGAGACATACTTCCCACGAGCAGTACTTC	CASGLIPRHTSHEQYF
-	-	TRBV9	TRBJ1-2	TGTGCCAGCAGCGGGTGGCCAGACTATGGCTACACCTTC	CASSGWPDYGYTF
-	-	TRBV5-1	TRBJ2-3	TGCGCCAGCAGCCCGGTAGCGGTCCCCTACACAGATACGCAGTATTTT	CASSPVAVPYTDTQYF
-	once	TRBV28	TRBJ2-7	TGTGCCAGCAGCCCTGATCCGGGAGCCACCTACGAGCAGTACTTC	CASSPDPGATYEQYF
TRBD1	-	TRBV5-6	TRBJ2-5	TGTGCCAGCAGCATGGGGACAGGGGGCTCGAAGACCCAGTACTTC	CASSMGTGGSKTQYF
-	once	TRBV9	TRBJ1-2	TGTGCCAGCAGCACTGGAAAGGATGGTTTTTTCGGCTACACCTTC	CASSTGKDGFFGYTF
-	-	TRBV7-2	TRBJ2-3	TGTGCCAGCAGCCCGTGGGTCAAAGAATTGGGTACGCAGTATTTT	CASSPWVKELGTQYF
-	-	TRBV18	TRBJ2-7	TGTGCCAGCTCACGATTCACAGGGAAAAGGCTCCACGAGCAGTACTTC	CASSRFTGKRLHEQYF
-	-	TRBV11-2	TRBJ2-7	TGTGCCAGCAGCCTGACGGCGGAAAGCTCCTACGAGCAGTACTTC	CASSLTAESSYEQYF
-	-	TRBV7-9	TRBJ2-1	TGTGCCAGCAGCCGATCCTCGACGACAGGATTATCCTCCTACAATGAGCAGTTCTTC	CASSRSSTTGLSSYNEQFF
-	once	TRBV30	TRBJ2-7	TGTGCCTGGAGTGTTCTGGGCTACGAGCAGTACTTC	CAWSVLGYEQYF
TRBD2	-	TRBV2	TRBJ2-1	TGTGCCAGCAGTGAACTACTAGCGCTTACCTACAATGAGCAGTTCTTC	CASSELLALTYNEQFF